This paragraph covers one TCR beta chain sequence. The entry originates in a study of CD8 T cells in ankylosing spondylitis. TCRdb used MiXCR to reprocess the 5' RACE reads, holding one entry per CDR3 protein. Of fewer than 180,000 distinct CDR3 sequences listed, around 42% were seen once; the top ten hold around 15%. This clonotype was sampled from a male donor with ankylosing spondylitis. Sequenced input: synovial fluid, either unsorted or a sorted T cell fraction (not recorded which).

The CDR3 bases are TGTGCCAGCAGCCCAAACCAGGGGGCAAAAAAATACGAGCAGTACTTC. Protein: CASSPNQGAKKYEQYF. This chain joins TRBV2 and TRBJ2-7, with 8 bases aligning to TRBD1. This CDR3 contains 16 residues. Germline V gives CDR1 SNHLY, CDR2 FYNNEI. J gave up 4 bases and V 6 bases, and 14 bases lay outside the gene matches.